The present TCR beta chain was sequenced within a study of CD8+ T cells in alopecia areata (dated by TCRdb to between 2017 and 2018). About the full investigation: To study T cell clonal expansion in alopecia areata, the researchers applied high-throughput TCRbeta sequencing to both the C3H/HeJ mouse model and human patients. Human TCRbeta sequencing covered scalp tissue and sorted CD4+ and CD8+ peripheral blood T cells from patchy and totalis/universalis alopecia areata patients and healthy controls. RNA was extracted with the PAXgene miRNA kit for fixed scalp, the miRNeasy kit for PBMCs, and the RNeasy kit for mouse skin. TCRbeta CDR3 regions were amplified by immunoSEQ multiplex PCR using 35 Vbeta forward and 13 Jbeta reverse primers. Scalp clonality was compared among normal scalp (n=4), patchy alopecia areata scalp (n=8), and alopecia totalis/universalis scalp (n=8).

Study-level results and caveats: Unlike mouse skin, where gammadelta T cells dominate, normal human skin contains resident alphabeta T cells that get sequenced too, which complicates analysis of the scalp TCR repertoire. Lesional scalp, especially in alopecia totalis/universalis, showed higher clonality and more expanded CD8+ clones than normal scalp, suggesting antigenic drive. Shared TCR sequences between patients were less evident than in mice, which may be partly attributable to HLA diversity in the patient population.

Lesional scalp punch biopsies and peripheral blood were collected from alopecia areata patients. After PBMCs were isolated by density centrifugation and stained for CD3, CD4 and CD8, a FACSAria was used to sort CD4+ and CD8+ T cells. Untreated alopecia areata patients were recruited as part of a multicenter biomarker study. In several patients from the biomarker study, blood CD8+ T cells were sorted further into NKG2D-low and NKG2D-high fractions. V is cut by 6 bases and J by 3 bases, and the space between the germline ends is 9 bases. Sequences SNHLY (CDR1) and FYNNEI (CDR2) are obtained from the germline V gene. The CDR3 contains 13 residues, cysteine and phenylalanine counted. Kept here is only the CDR3 DNA, which spans 39 bases and is read in frame from base 1. The method behind the library was the immunoSEQ multiplex PCR assay. RNA was extracted from all samples and reverse transcribed into cDNA, which served as template for TCR sequencing. First-strand cDNA was synthesized using SuperScript III with a 2:1 mix of oligo-dT and random hexamers. A synthetic immune receptor repertoire was used to gauge amplification bias, and whatever bias remained was removed computationally. The authors' pipeline ran thus. Raw reads were preprocessed for error removal, and CDR3 was defined according to IMGT conventions as running from the conserved cysteine to phenylalanine. Clonality was computed as 1 minus the Shannon entropy, with the entropy normalized by log2 of the number of productive unique TCRs. Scalp TCRbeta sequences were cross-referenced with sorted blood CD4 and CD8 repertoires so that the CD4 or CD8 identity of scalp clones could be inferred. Here the immuneACCESS table is served through TCRdb, limited to in-frame sequences with V and J called. Missing clones are a known gap in these copies; in checked studies unresolved V genes cover under half, and the rest lacks a known reason. V and J calls and clone size are as listed in that table; D and trimming were resolved from the DNA. This sample comprises about 110,000 clones, about 60% of them detected only once. The leading ten clones occupy 23% of the sample.

In regard to this clone: Its antigen specificity is not known. No qualities accompany the bases; no much larger clone lies one base away.

The chain is made from TRBV2 and TRBJ1-5, and perhaps TRBD1 as D gene, on 5 matching bases. This clonotype originated in a human donor with alopecia areata. The sample was NKG2D-low CD8+ T cells sorted from blood. The cell subset or site label corresponds to: sorted CD8+ NKG2D-low blood T cells. The base sequence is TGTGCCAGCAGGGGACGGAACAATCAGCCCCAGCATTTT. Its amino acids are CASRGRNNQPQHF.